A selection of T cell receptor beta chains follows, all from one sample in a study of Ad26.COV2.S vaccination and SARS-CoV-2 variants. Some clones are missing from TCRdb's copy, which holds only in-frame ones; the method was immunoSEQ multiplex PCR. The profile covers 300,000 to 400,000 clones, with roughly 87% appearing a single time and approximately 3.6% taken by the ten largest. Sample: peripheral blood, taken in a trial of Ad26.COV2.S vaccine versus placebo. These receptors were collected from a person aged 18-60 years who received the Ad26.COV2.S COVID-19 vaccine or a placebo. The CDR3 runs from the conserved cysteine through the conserved F or W. Each record gives: clone size, D gene, V gene, J gene, CDR3 DNA, CDR3 protein. A D gene is named only where the DNA matches it firmly. Clone size, where shown, is once, few, many, or a class for clones that have expanded.

NA	TRBD2	TRBV7-8	TRBJ2-1	TGTGCCAGCAGCTTAGAAGGGAGCGGGGGGGCCATCAATGAGCAGTTCTTC	CASSLEGSGGAINEQFF
NA	TRBD2	TRBV7-7	TRBJ2-7	TGTGCTAGCAGCTGCCCGACTAGCGGCCTTTCGTACGAGCAGTACTTC	CASSCPTSGLSYEQYF
once	NA	TRBV29-1	TRBJ1-2	TGCAGCGTAACCGGGACTACCGCTAACTATGGCTACACCTTC	CSVTGTTANYGYTF
NA	NA	TRBV5-5	TRBJ1-4	TGTGCCAGCAGCTTGGGAGGAAAACTGTTTTTT	CASSLGGKLFF
once	NA	TRBV7-2	TRBJ1-6	TGTGCCAGCAGACGCAGTCAGGGTAGAGGTTCACCCCTCCACTTT	CASRRSQGRGSPLHF
NA	NA	TRBV12-5	TRBJ1-2	TGTGCTAGTGTTATGGGTTCTAACTATGGCTACACCTTC	CASVMGSNYGYTF
NA	NA	TRBV10-3	TRBJ2-7	TGTGCCATCAGTGAGTCGGGTTCCTACGAGCAGTACTTC	CAISESGSYEQYF
few	TRBD1	TRBV5-6	TRBJ1-5	TGTGCCAGCAGCTTAACAGGGGCCCATCAGCCCCAGCATTTT	CASSLTGAHQPQHF
NA	NA	TRBV15	TRBJ2-2	TGTGCCAGCACCCGGGGGCCTCCCCCCCAGAGCACCGGGGAGCTGTTTTTT	CASTRGPPPQSTGELFF
NA	NA	TRBV15	TRBJ2-2	TGTGCCACCAGTAGAGAGGCCGGCGCGGCCGGGGAGCTGTTTTTT	CATSREAGAAGELFF
NA	NA	TRBV6-5	TRBJ1-5	TGTGCCAGCAACCAAGGGAGCAATCAGCCCCAGCATTTT	CASNQGSNQPQHF
NA	TRBD1	TRBV27	TRBJ1-1	TGTGCCAGCAGTCCGAGGCAGGGGGCGCGGACTGAAGCTTTCTTT	CASSPRQGARTEAFF
NA	NA	TRBV12-3/TRBV12-4	TRBJ1-1	TGTGCCAGCAGTGTGAACACTGAAGCTTTCTTT	CASSVNTEAFF
NA	NA	TRBV27	TRBJ1-1	TGTGCCAGCAGTTCCAAAACAGGGATAGATGAAGCTTTCTTT	CASSSKTGIDEAFF
NA	TRBD1	TRBV4-3	TRBJ1-4	TGCGCCAGCAGCCCAACCGGGACAGTTAATGAAAAACTGTTTTTT	CASSPTGTVNEKLFF
NA	NA	TRBV6-4	TRBJ1-6	TGTGCCAGCAGTGGCGACGGGCTTTTGGGTTCACCCCTCCACTTT	CASSGDGLLGSPLHF
NA	NA	TRBV19	TRBJ1-1	TGTGCCAGTAGTATAGTTGTCACCCAGAACACTGAAGCTTTCTTT	CASSIVVTQNTEAFF
few	NA	TRBV7-9	TRBJ1-5	TGTGCCAGCAGCTTAGGACAGTCCAATCAGCCCCAGCATTTT	CASSLGQSNQPQHF
NA	TRBD2	TRBV5-1	TRBJ2-1	TGCGCCAGCAGCTTGGGGGCGGGGGGATTTTACAATGAGCAGTTCTTC	CASSLGAGGFYNEQFF
NA	NA	TRBV7-2	TRBJ1-5	TGTGCCAGCAGCTTAGTGGCAGGTTTGAATCAGCCCCAGCATTTT	CASSLVAGLNQPQHF
once	TRBD2	TRBV27	TRBJ2-5	TGTGCCAGCAGTTCACCGGGACTAGCAATAGAGACCCAGTACTTC	CASSSPGLAIETQYF
NA	NA	TRBV4-2	TRBJ1-4	TGTGCCAGCAGCCCGTCGCTTTCCCCTATTGAAAAACTGTTTTTT	CASSPSLSPIEKLFF
NA	NA	TRBV5-1	TRBJ2-7	TGCGCCAGCAGCGCTATAAGGGGCAACTCCTACGAGCAGTACTTC	CASSAIRGNSYEQYF
NA	NA	TRBV25-1	TRBJ2-4	TGTGCCAGCAGTTCCTCTTTCGGGTCCTTCGGAAACATTCAGTACTTC	CASSSSFGSFGNIQYF
NA	TRBD2	TRBV18	TRBJ2-1	TGTGCCAGCTCACGTACCCCCCTAGCGGATGTCTACAATGAGCAGTTCTTC	CASSRTPLADVYNEQFF
NA	TRBD2	TRBV4-3	TRBJ2-7	TGCGCCAGCAAGCCGTGGCTAGCGGATTACTACGAGCAGTACTTC	CASKPWLADYYEQYF
few	TRBD2	TRBV6-2/TRBV6-3	TRBJ2-4	TGTGCCAGCAGTTCCTTTCGACTAGCGGGGGAAAATCAAGCCAAAAACATTCAGTACTTC	CASSSFRLAGENQAKNIQYF
few	TRBD1	TRBV19	TRBJ1-2	TGTGCCAGTAGTTCGATTAGATCGGGACAGGCTAACTATGGCTACACCTTC	CASSSIRSGQANYGYTF
NA	NA	TRBV18	TRBJ1-2	TGTGCCAGCTCACCACGGGACGGGGACTATGGCTACACCTTC	CASSPRDGDYGYTF
NA	NA	TRBV4-3	TRBJ2-1	TGCGCCAGCAGCCAAGATTTACCCCACAATGAGCAGTTCTTC	CASSQDLPHNEQFF
NA	NA	TRBV11-1	TRBJ1-2	TGTGCCAGCAGCTTACATCCAGGGTCGGAGGGCTACACCTTC	CASSLHPGSEGYTF
NA	NA	TRBV19	TRBJ1-1	TGTGCCAGTAGTAGCATCAACACTGAAGCTTTCTTT	CASSSINTEAFF
NA	NA	TRBV30	TRBJ1-1	TGTGCCTGGAAGAAAGGACAGAACACTGAAGCTTTCTTT	CAWKKGQNTEAFF
NA	NA	TRBV19	TRBJ2-2	TGTGCCAGTAGTTCGGGGGGCAAGACCGGGGAGCTGTTTTTT	CASSSGGKTGELFF
few	NA	TRBV15	TRBJ2-7	TGTGCCACCAGCAGAGAGGCAGGGGCGAACTACGAGCAGTACTTC	CATSREAGANYEQYF
NA	NA	TRBV5-1	TRBJ1-5	TGCGCCAGCAGCGTCGGCGGGGAGCATCAGCCCCAGCATTTT	CASSVGGEHQPQHF
NA	TRBD1	TRBV27	TRBJ1-1	TGTGCCAGCAGTCCAAGGACAGGGAAAGGGGACACTGAAGCTTTCTTT	CASSPRTGKGDTEAFF
NA	NA	TRBV5-1	TRBJ1-5	TGCGCCAGCAGCTTGGGGGGAGCAGCGTCAAATCAGCCCCAGCATTTT	CASSLGGAASNQPQHF
many	TRBD2	TRBV28	TRBJ2-2	TGTGCCAGCAGTTTAGGACTAGCGGGGAACACCGGGGAGCTGTTTTTT	CASSLGLAGNTGELFF
NA	TRBD1	TRBV9	TRBJ2-1	TGTGCCAGCAGCCTGAGGGACAGGGTCGATGAGCAGTTCTTC	CASSLRDRVDEQFF
NA	NA	TRBV19	TRBJ1-5	TGTGCCAGTATTGGAACAGCTTATAGCAATCAGCCCCAGCATTTT	CASIGTAYSNQPQHF
NA	NA	TRBV9	TRBJ2-5	TGTGCCAGCAGCGTAGAGGGACAACACCAAGAGACCCAGTACTTC	CASSVEGQHQETQYF
NA	TRBD1	TRBV11-3	TRBJ2-7	TGTGCCAGCAGCAGCAGGGGACAGGGAAATCGCGAGCAGTACTTC	CASSSRGQGNREQYF